This entry concerns a single T cell receptor (beta chain). Its target is unknown. The data are from a study of OX40 agonist ivuxolimab in advanced cancers. Study-wide results and limits: Low normalized T-cell clonal expansion also characterized some of the nonresponders.

The germline V gene has CDR1 MNHEY and CDR2 SMNVEV (reference sequence). Trimming took 6 bases from V and 4 from J, leaving 9 bases between them. The CDR3 sequence is 12 residues long. TCRdb keeps only in-frame clones here, not all; method: immunoSEQ multiplex PCR. The repertoire holds just over 50,000 clones, with about 80% as singletons. This sequence was found in an adult with an advanced solid tumor such as melanoma, head and neck, liver or kidney cancer. J is TRBJ1-2 and V is TRBV27; weak D call: TRBD1 (6 bases). The input for sequencing was CD4+ or CD8+ T cells sorted from blood, taken in a trial of the OX40 agonist ivuxolimab. The CDR3 nucleotides read TGTGCCAGCAGACAGGGAGCCTATGGCTACACCTTC. Its protein product is CASRQGAYGYTF.